The T cell receptor beta chain described here comes from a study of identifying expanded T cells in peripheral blood. Germline CDR1 and CDR2: LNHNV and YYDKDF (reference sequence). The ends were cut back, 4 bases at V and 4 bases at J, with 10 bases in the middle. The CDR3 sequence is 13 residues long. Clones were sequenced by immunoSEQ multiplex PCR, and TCRdb holds only the in-frame ones, with some missing. The sample holds roughly 130,000 clones, approximately 86% seen once. Material: blood. The sequence derives from a person aged 18 to 75 in good health. The genes are TRBV15 and TRBJ1-1; D remains ambiguous. CDR3 DNA sequence: TGTGCCACCAGCACAAGAAGGAGCACTGAAGCTTTCTTT. Its translation: CATSTRRSTEAFF.